The 29 T cell receptor beta chains given below trace back to one sample, sequenced in a study of shared clonotypes between healthy human individuals. The assay was immunoSEQ multiplex PCR, and TCRdb's table has in-frame clones only and misses some. The sample has over 2 million clones, approximately 94% seen once; the top ten hold around 1.1%. Naivety among CD8 cells was defined by CD45RO negativity and positive CCR7 selection, thereby excluding terminally differentiated effector memory CD45RA+ cells. The sequenced sample was naive CD8+ T cells sorted from blood. The receptors originated from a man in his late teens or twenties in good health.

V usage is TRBV7-9 and J usage is TRBJ1-2; no reliable D call. Germline V gene data show CDR1 as SEHNR and CDR2 as FQNEAQ (reference sequence). There are 14 residues in the CDR3. V was shortened by 2 bases and J by 7 bases, with 14 bases between the two germline ends. In DNA, the CDR3 is TGTGCCAGCAGCTTAATTCAAACAGCTTCTGGCTACACCTTC. Encoded protein: CASSLIQTASGYTF.

The V call is TRBV19, the J call TRBJ1-5; TRBD1 aligns across 11 bases. Losses at the gene ends were 5 bases for V and 4 bases for J; bases not matched to a gene: 7. The CDR3 covers 16 residues. Germline CDR1 reads LNHDA; CDR2 reads SQIVND (reference sequence). In DNA form, the CDR3 reads TGTGCCAGTAGTTCGCGGACAGGGGGCAGGAATCAGCCCCAGCATTTT. It encodes CASSSRTGGRNQPQHF.

The rearrangement uses TRBV19 and TRBJ2-7; D gene uncertain. Germline V gene lookup returns CDR1 LNHDA and CDR2 SQIVND (reference sequence). V lost 6 bases and J lost 0, with 9 bases in between. The CDR3 runs 13 residues. This CDR3 is CASSPAHSYEQYF. In nucleotides, the CDR3 is TGTGCCAGTAGCCCCGCACACTCCTACGAGCAGTACTTC.

This CDR3 reads CASSQEELAGLLLYEQYF. The CDR3 DNA is TGCGCCAGCAGCCAAGAGGAACTAGCGGGTCTCCTTCTCTACGAGCAGTACTTC. V gene TRBV4-1 combines with J gene TRBJ2-7; 9 bases are a match to TRBD2. Germline CDR1 is MGHRA and CDR2 is YSYEKL. The CDR3 extends over 18 amino acids. The junction had 12 bases not matched to a gene; V was cut back by 0 bases and J by 3 bases.

The chain carries TRBV14 and TRBJ2-1; D is undetermined. Trimming stripped 3 bases from V and 8 bases from J, with 11 bases between. CDR3 length equals 13 residues. Germline values: CDR1 SGHDN, CDR2 FVKESK. The CDR3 DNA reads as TGTGCCAGCAGCCAGGGGTGGTCGGATGAGCAGTTCTTC. Encoded protein: CASSQGWSDEQFF.

The J gene is TRBJ2-7, the V gene TRBV19; weak D call: TRBD2 (6 bases). CDR1 LNHDA and CDR2 SQIVND come from the germline V gene (reference sequence). V was pared by 5 bases and J by 4 bases, with 9 bases between. CDR3 length: 12 amino acids. The CDR3 nucleotides are TGTGCCAGTAGTCGCGGGACTTACGAGCAGTACTTC. Protein sequence: CASSRGTYEQYF.

The chain uses TRBV5-6 and TRBJ2-7; D unresolved. V dropped 3 bases and J dropped 0 bases, with 4 bases sitting between them. Germline-derived CDR1 and CDR2 are SGHDT and YYEEEE. The CDR3 length is 12 residues. CDR3 region: CASSYSSYEQYF. In DNA, the CDR3 is TGTGCCAGCAGCTACAGCTCCTACGAGCAGTACTTC. The full variable domain, rest sourced from reference TRBV5-6 and TRBJ2-7, is DAGVTQSPTHLIKTRGQQVTLRCSPKSGHDTVSWYQQALGQGPQFIFQYYEEEERQRGNFPDRFSGHQFPNYSSELNVNALLLGDSALYLCASSYSSYEQYFGPGTRLTVT.

The V and J genes are TRBV27 and TRBJ1-6; D gene ambiguous. Germline V lookup: CDR1 MNHEY, CDR2 SMNVEV (reference sequence). Trimming removed 5 bases at V and 12 bases at J, with 11 bases between. The CDR3 consists of 12 residues. The CDR3 coding sequence is TGTGCCAGCAGTCCTCCGGGTTTACCCCTCCACTTT. As protein: CASSPPGLPLHF.

The V and J genes are TRBV6-6 and TRBJ2-7; a weak D match, TRBD2 (6 bases). The V end lost 0 bases, the J end lost 4 bases, and 13 bases lay between the germline ends. Germline CDR1 is MNHNY and CDR2 is SVGAGI (reference sequence). The CDR3 runs to 15 residues. CDR3 amino acids: CASSYSSGGEYEQYF. CDR3 coding DNA: TGTGCCAGCAGTTACTCGTCCGGGGGAGAGTACGAGCAGTACTTC.

About this clone: This sample includes further DNA sequences coding for the same CDR3. This chain uses TRBV19 with TRBJ2-5; D is unresolved. CDR3 size: 13 residues. V dropped 3 bases and J dropped 0 bases, with 5 bases sitting between them. CDR1 and CDR2 from the germline V gene are LNHDA and SQIVND (reference sequence). The CDR3 DNA reads TGTGCCAGTAGTATTCGTTACCAAGAGACCCAGTACTTC. Translated, it gives CASSIRYQETQYF.

The chain joins TRBV10-2 to TRBJ2-3; D is unclear. V lost 5 bases, J lost 4 bases, and 7 bases lay in between. The length of the CDR3 is 12 residues. Germline assignment: CDR1 WSHSY and CDR2 SAAADI. This chain's CDR3 is CASSYSSDTQYF. CDR3 sequence (DNA): TGCGCCAGCAGTTACAGCTCAGATACGCAGTATTTT.

This clone was observed a single time. This chain joins TRBV30 and TRBJ1-6, with D hard to call. Trimming removed 3 bases at V and 5 bases at J, with 8 bases between. CDR1 GTSNPN and CDR2 SVGIG come from the germline V gene (reference sequence). The CDR3 is 13 amino acids. The DNA of the CDR3 is TGTGCCTGGAGCGAGAATAATAATTCACCCCTCCACTTT. Its protein product is CAWSENNNSPLHF.

Details on this clone: Other DNA sequences in the same sample also yield this CDR3. The V and J genes are TRBV27 and TRBJ2-7; no clear D. Trimming took 3 bases from V and 4 from J, leaving 10 bases between them. The germline V gene has CDR1 MNHEY and CDR2 SMNVEV (reference sequence). The CDR3 loop spans 13 amino acids. CDR3 nucleotide sequence: TGTGCCAGCAGTTTGACGGCTTTTTACGAGCAGTACTTC. Translating gives CASSLTAFYEQYF.

V usage is TRBV7-3 and J usage is TRBJ1-4; a possible D gene is TRBD1 (5 bases). Germline assignment: CDR1 SGHTA and CDR2 FQGTGA. Trimming removed 5 bases from V and 0 bases from J, with 16 bases in between. The CDR3 consists of 17 residues. The CDR3 DNA is TGTGCCAGCAGCCTGTCCGGGGCCACTCCAACTAATGAAAAACTGTTTTTT. As protein: CASSLSGATPTNEKLFF.

This clone has just one count. The CDR3 protein is CASSQGKLAGGSQETQYF. The CDR3 bases are TGCGCCAGCAGCCAGGGGAAACTAGCGGGGGGTTCTCAAGAGACCCAGTACTTC. The rearrangement links TRBV4-1 to TRBJ2-5, with 12 bases lining up with TRBD2. Germline trimming cut 3 bases from V and 2 bases from J; bases unmatched to any gene: 10. CDR3 length: 18 amino acids. CDR1 is MGHRA, CDR2 YSYEKL, per germline.

V and J are TRBV29-1 and TRBJ1-2, with D maybe TRBD1 (5 bases). Per the germline V gene, CDR1 is SQVTM and CDR2 is ANQGSEA. The CDR3 sequence is 16 residues long. Deletions cut 0 bases from V and 5 bases from J, with 19 bases between. The CDR3 sequence is CSVEEGAGGLPYGYTF. The DNA for the CDR3 is TGCAGCGTTGAAGAAGGGGCAGGCGGCCTCCCATATGGCTACACCTTC.

The CDR3 loop is CAISESWTGGEGDYGYTF. In DNA form, the CDR3 reads TGTGCCATCAGTGAGTCGTGGACAGGTGGGGAGGGTGACTATGGCTACACCTTC. The rearrangement links TRBV10-3 to TRBJ1-2, with 7 bases identical to TRBD1. Germline CDR1 and CDR2: ENHRY and SYGVKD. CDR3 size: 18 residues. Germline trimming cut 0 bases from V and 3 bases from J; bases unmatched to any gene: 13.

This rearrangement joins TRBV7-2 to TRBJ2-2; D perhaps matches TRBD1 (6 bases). The CDR3 loop spans 16 amino acids. The germline V and J ends were trimmed by 4 bases and 5 bases, with 17 bases remaining between them. Germline-derived CDR1 and CDR2 are SGHTA and FQGNSA. The CDR3 coding sequence is TGTGCCAGCAGCTCGAGAACCGGACAGACAACCGGGGAGCTGTTTTTT. Its translation: CASSSRTGQTTGELFF.

V is TRBV6-5 and J is TRBJ2-1; possibly TRBD2 for D (5 bases). The germline V gene encodes CDR1 MNHEY and CDR2 SVGAGI. The CDR3 length is 16 residues. Trimming pared 0 bases from V and 2 bases from J, leaving 11 bases between. For the CDR3, the DNA is TGTGCCAGCAGTTACTCCGATCTAGCCGCCTACAATGAGCAGTTCTTC. Its translation is CASSYSDLAAYNEQFF.

The rearrangement joins TRBV9 to TRBJ2-5, with 10 bases matching TRBD2. Looked up from germline, CDR1 is SGDLS and CDR2 is YYNGEE. The trim removed 3 bases at V and 1 base at J, leaving 12 bases unmatched. This CDR3 region has 18 residues. DNA for the CDR3: TGTGCCAGCAGCGCCACTTTGAGAGCGGGGGGGGCCCAAGAGACCCAGTACTTC. Its protein is CASSATLRAGGAQETQYF.

The V and J genes are TRBV6-1 and TRBJ2-7; D uncertain. Deletions cut 2 bases from V and 9 bases from J, with 20 bases between. The CDR3 is 15 residues long. Germline V gene lookup returns CDR1 MNHNS and CDR2 SASEGT. In DNA, the CDR3 is TGTGCCAGCAGTGAACGAGGCCCACCTCCCCGGCGGCAGTACTTC. Its protein is CASSERGPPPRRQYF.

This chain joins TRBV27 and TRBJ2-2, with TRBD2 as a possible D gene (5 bases). The CDR3 covers 15 residues. Germline CDR1 and CDR2: MNHEY and SMNVEV (reference sequence). Between the trimmed V and J ends, which lost 3 bases and 5 bases, there was a span of 13 bases. CDR3 sequence (DNA): TGTGCCAGCAGTTTTGTAGTACGAGGGACCGGGGAGCTGTTTTTT. It specifies CASSFVVRGTGELFF.

The chain is built from TRBV1 and TRBJ1-2; TRBD1 is the table's D call and was not checked against the DNA. TRBV1 is a recognized pseudogene. The CDR3 runs to 15 residues. The CDR3 nucleotides read TGCACCAGCAGCCAATCGGGGACAGCGATTATTGGCTACACCTTC. This translates into CTSSQSGTAIIGYTF.

This chain joins TRBV27 and TRBJ2-1; D is unresolved. This CDR3 has 13 amino acids. Germline assignment: CDR1 MNHEY and CDR2 SMNVEV (reference sequence). V dropped 6 bases and J dropped 15 bases, with 21 bases sitting between them. CDR3 DNA: TGTGCCAGCAGCGACCTCGGGCTAGGTGAATCGTTCTTC. Residues: CASSDLGLGESFF.

This rearrangement joins TRBV11-3 to TRBJ2-1, with 8 bases that match TRBD1. Germline V gene lookup returns CDR1 SGHNT and CDR2 YENEEA. The trim removed 5 bases at V and 7 bases at J, leaving 7 bases unmatched. This CDR3 is built from 14 residues. CDR3 in DNA: TGTGCCAGCAGCAGCCGGGACAGGCTAAATGAGCAGTTCTTC. Protein product: CASSSRDRLNEQFF. Using reference TRBV11-3 and TRBJ2-1 for the parts outside the CDR3, the full variable domain is EAGVVQSPRYKIIEKKQPVAFWCNPISGHNTLYWYLQNLGQGPELLIRYENEEAVDDSQLPKDRFSAERLKGVDSTLKIQPAELGDSAVYLCASSSRDRLNEQFFGPGTRLTVL.

This clone was counted once. The rearrangement links TRBV5-1 to TRBJ2-5; no clear D. Germline V gene data show CDR1 as SGHRS and CDR2 as YFSETQ. V shed 4 bases and J shed 2 bases, with 18 bases lying between them. The CDR3 is made up of 16 amino acids. Here the CDR3 reads CASSPDIWRWQETQYF. In DNA form, the CDR3 reads TGCGCCAGCAGCCCCGATATTTGGCGGTGGCAAGAGACCCAGTACTTC.

Concerning this clone itself: This sample also contains other DNA sequences that code for the same CDR3. This chain uses TRBV2 with TRBJ1-4; D is undetermined. Trimming removed 4 bases at V and 8 bases at J, with 5 bases between. The germline CDR1 and CDR2 sequences are SNHLY and FYNNEI. The CDR3 is 11 amino acids. CDR3 nucleotide sequence: TGTGCCAGCAGTGTCGGCGAAAAACTGTTTTTT. This codes for CASSVGEKLFF.

This clone was found once. The chain carries TRBV27 and TRBJ2-1, with unresolved D. Trimming removed 4 bases at V and 8 bases at J, with 12 bases between. The CDR3 is 13 amino acids. Looked up from germline, CDR1 is MNHEY and CDR2 is SMNVEV (reference sequence). CDR3: CASSSYAGYEQFF. The CDR3 region has the DNA TGTGCCAGCAGTTCTTACGCCGGGTATGAGCAGTTCTTC.

V gene TRBV4-1 combines with J gene TRBJ2-5; maybe TRBD1 (5 bases). V shed 1 base and J shed 5 bases, with 14 bases lying between them. The germline gives CDR1 MGHRA, CDR2 YSYEKL. There are 15 residues in the CDR3. CDR3 sequence: CASSQVLGPIETQYF. The CDR3 region has the DNA TGCGCCAGCAGCCAAGTACTGGGGCCCATTGAGACCCAGTACTTC.